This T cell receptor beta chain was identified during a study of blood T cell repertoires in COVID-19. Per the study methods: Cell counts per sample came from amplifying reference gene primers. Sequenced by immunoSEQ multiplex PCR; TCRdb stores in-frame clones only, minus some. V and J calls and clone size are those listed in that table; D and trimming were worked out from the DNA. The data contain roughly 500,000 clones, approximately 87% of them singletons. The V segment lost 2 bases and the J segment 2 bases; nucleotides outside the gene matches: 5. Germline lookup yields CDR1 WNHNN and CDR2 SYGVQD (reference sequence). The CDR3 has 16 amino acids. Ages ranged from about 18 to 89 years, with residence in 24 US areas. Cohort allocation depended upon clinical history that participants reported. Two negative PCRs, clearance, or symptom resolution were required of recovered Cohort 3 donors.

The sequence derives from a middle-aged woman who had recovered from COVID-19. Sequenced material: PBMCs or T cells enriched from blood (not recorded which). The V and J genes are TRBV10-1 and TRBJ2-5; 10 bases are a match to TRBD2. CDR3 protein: CASSETSGVGQETQYF. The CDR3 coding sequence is TGCGCCAGCAGTGAGACTAGCGGGGTCGGGCAAGAGACCCAGTACTTC.